The subject of this entry is one TCR beta chain. The data belong to a study of shared clonotypes between healthy human individuals. Germline assignment: CDR1 SNHLY and CDR2 FYNNEI. Trimming took 9 bases from V and 2 from J, leaving 12 bases between them. The CDR3 is 13 amino acids. Some clones are missing from TCRdb's copy, which holds only in-frame ones; the method was immunoSEQ multiplex PCR. The sample lists 110,000 or so clones, 68% seen once, with over 20% in the top ten. The sample was memory CD8+ T cells sorted from blood. Subset indicated: CD45RO+ cells pooled with CCR7-negative TemRA cells. The sequence came from a woman in her twenties or thirties in good health. The genes are TRBV2 and TRBJ2-3, with D possibly being TRBD1 (5 bases). CDR3 sequence (DNA): TGTGCCAGATTAAAGGGGAACACAGATACGCAGTATTTT. This encodes CARLKGNTDTQYF.